A selection of T cell receptor beta chains follows, all from one sample in a study of T cell clones after liver transplantation. Here immunoSEQ multiplex PCR was the method, and the copy in TCRdb shows in-frame clones only, minus some. Among over 60,000 clones listed, roughly 80% were seen once. The sample in question was CD4+ T cells from blood, obtained before liver transplant. The receptors originated from a human donor who received a liver transplant. CDR3s include the opening cysteine and the closing phenylalanine or tryptophan. The D gene is left open where the match is weak. The listing skips clone size in some rows; elsewhere it reads once, few, many or a size class.

13 TRBJ1-2 few NA TRBV7-9 CASSPEGRYGYTF TGTGCCAGCAGCCCGGAGGGGAGGTATGGCTACACCTTC
17 TRBJ2-1 NA TRBD2 TRBV19 CASTARASGILQNEQFF TGTGCCAGTACCGCTAGGGCTAGCGGGATCCTCCAGAATGAGCAGTTCTTC
16 TRBJ2-1 NA TRBD2 TRBV5-6 CASSLRVGGLYNEQFF TGTGCCAGCAGCTTGCGAGTGGGAGGGCTCTACAATGAGCAGTTCTTC
16 TRBJ1-1 few NA TRBV11-2 CASSLGPALANTEAFF TGTGCCAGCAGCTTAGGGCCAGCGTTAGCGAACACTGAAGCTTTCTTT
17 TRBJ2-5 NA NA TRBV5-6 CASSRGVTINLQETQYF TGTGCCAGCAGCCGCGGGGTCACAATTAACCTCCAAGAGACCCAGTACTTC
18 TRBJ2-3 NA TRBD2 TRBV2 CASSEISLAGGPRDTQYF TGTGCCAGCAGTGAAATTTCACTAGCGGGAGGGCCGAGAGATACGCAGTATTTT
15 TRBJ1-2 NA NA TRBV29-1 CSVGSPIGGDYGYTF TGCAGCGTTGGCTCTCCAATAGGGGGAGACTATGGCTACACCTTC
15 TRBJ2-1 NA NA TRBV5-5 CASSFWGRSYNEQFF TGTGCCAGCAGCTTCTGGGGGAGGTCCTACAATGAGCAGTTCTTC
18 TRBJ2-3 NA NA TRBV21-1 CASSKKGSLGRNTDTQYF TGTGCCAGCAGCAAAAAGGGGTCTTTGGGGCGGAACACAGATACGCAGTATTTT
16 TRBJ1-5 NA TRBD1 TRBV4-1 CASSHTPGQGAQPQHF TGCGCCAGCAGCCACACCCCCGGACAGGGAGCTCAGCCCCAGCATTTT
15 TRBJ2-7 medium-sized TRBD2 TRBV7-2 CASSLLRQGGYEQYF TGTGCCAGCAGCTTACTCCGGCAGGGAGGGTACGAGCAGTACTTC
13 TRBJ2-3 NA NA TRBV5-4 CASSLQGTDTQYF TGTGCCAGCAGCTTGCAGGGCACAGATACGCAGTATTTT
13 TRBJ2-7 NA TRBD1 TRBV15 CATSTAGTGNKYF TGTGCCACCAGCACAGCCGGGACAGGGAATAAGTACTTC
16 TRBJ1-1 NA TRBD1 TRBV10-3 CAISPGQGGMKTEAFF TGTGCCATCAGTCCCGGACAGGGCGGGATGAAGACTGAAGCTTTCTTT
15 TRBJ2-7 NA TRBD1 TRBV5-1 CASSSTGQGGYEQYF TGCGCCAGCAGCTCCACTGGACAGGGAGGCTACGAGCAGTACTTC
14 TRBJ1-4 NA TRBD1 TRBV6-5 CASSKGQLNEKLFF TGTGCCAGCAGTAAGGGACAGCTTAATGAAAAACTGTTTTTT
19 TRBJ2-1 NA TRBD2 TRBV5-6 CASSLGYWTETSGGNEQFF TGTGCCAGCAGCTTGGGATATTGGACAGAGACTAGCGGAGGTAATGAGCAGTTCTTC
20 TRBJ2-2 few NA TRBV11-2 CASSLESFRGGLANTGELFF TGTGCCAGCAGCTTAGAGTCGTTCCGTGGCGGCCTCGCGAACACCGGGGAGCTGTTTTTT
16 TRBJ2-4 few TRBD2 TRBV7-9 CASSVLAGGLINIQYF TGTGCCAGCAGCGTCCTAGCGGGAGGCCTAATAAACATTCAGTACTTC
14 TRBJ1-5 once NA TRBV2 CASSWKGWNQPQHF TGTGCCAGCAGTTGGAAGGGGTGGAATCAGCCCCAGCATTTT
16 TRBJ2-2 NA NA TRBV7-6 CASSTQGLANTGELFF TGTGCCAGCAGCACTCAGGGGCTAGCGAACACCGGGGAGCTGTTTTTT
14 TRBJ1-2 NA NA TRBV6-5 CASIPLRQYYGYTF TGTGCCAGCATCCCCTTGCGACAGTACTATGGCTACACCTTC
14 TRBJ1-4 NA TRBD1 TRBV14 CASSKTTGNEKLFF TGTGCCAGCAGCAAAACGACAGGGAATGAAAAACTGTTTTTT
17 TRBJ1-3 NA TRBD1 TRBV9 CASSVTPQGASGNTIYF TGTGCCAGCAGCGTAACCCCACAGGGGGCGAGTGGAAACACCATATATTTT
15 TRBJ2-3 NA NA TRBV7-9 CASTKTLAGTDTQYF TGTGCCAGCACCAAGACCTTAGCGGGCACAGATACGCAGTATTTT
13 TRBJ2-3 NA NA TRBV30 CAWIAPSTDTQYF TGTGCCTGGATAGCCCCTAGCACAGATACGCAGTATTTT
15 TRBJ2-1 NA TRBD1 TRBV29-1 CSVEDAGQGGDEQFF TGCAGCGTTGAAGATGCGGGACAGGGCGGTGATGAGCAGTTCTTC
15 TRBJ2-7 NA NA TRBV7-9 CASSLAGAGPYEQYF TGTGCCAGCAGCTTGGCCGGGGCAGGGCCCTACGAGCAGTACTTC
15 TRBJ2-6 NA NA TRBV5-1 CASSPRPSGANVLTF TGCGCCAGCAGCCCCCGCCCCTCTGGGGCCAACGTCCTGACTTTC
14 TRBJ1-1 NA TRBD1 TRBV6-1 CASSLTGQNTEAFF TGTGCCAGCAGTCTGACAGGGCAGAACACTGAAGCTTTCTTT
13 TRBJ1-3 once NA TRBV9 CASSVEPAEPIYF TGTGCCAGCAGCGTAGAGCCTGCAGAACCCATATATTTT
14 TRBJ2-5 NA NA TRBV15 CATSREDVGETQYF TGTGCCACCAGCAGAGAGGATGTGGGGGAGACCCAGTACTTC
16 TRBJ2-2 NA TRBD2 TRBV18 CASSAGLARYTGELFF TGTGCCAGCTCAGCGGGACTAGCGAGATACACCGGGGAGCTGTTTTTT
15 TRBJ2-1 few NA TRBV28 CASRSLAVSYNEQFF TGTGCCAGCAGGTCACTAGCAGTTTCCTACAATGAGCAGTTCTTC
12 TRBJ2-1 NA NA TRBV5-8 CASSFLYNEQFF TGTGCCAGCAGCTTCTTATACAATGAGCAGTTCTTC